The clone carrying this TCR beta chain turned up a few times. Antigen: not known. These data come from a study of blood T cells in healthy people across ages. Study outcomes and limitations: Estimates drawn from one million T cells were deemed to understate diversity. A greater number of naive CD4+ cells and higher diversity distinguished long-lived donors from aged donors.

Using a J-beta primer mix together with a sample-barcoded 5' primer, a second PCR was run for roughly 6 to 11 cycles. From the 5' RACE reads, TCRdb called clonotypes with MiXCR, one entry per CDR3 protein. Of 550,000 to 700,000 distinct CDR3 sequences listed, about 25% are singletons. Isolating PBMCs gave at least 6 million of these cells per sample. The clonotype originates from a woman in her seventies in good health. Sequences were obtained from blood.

The CDR3 region has the DNA TGTGCCAGCAGTTACGGTCGGTCCGAGCAGTACTTC. Its translation: CASSYGRSEQYF. The genes are TRBV6-2 or TRBV6-3 and TRBJ2-7, with D unresolved. The length of the CDR3 is 12 residues. Germline V gene lookup returns CDR1 MNHEY and CDR2 SVGEGT. V was pared by 2 bases and J by 6 bases, with 8 bases between.